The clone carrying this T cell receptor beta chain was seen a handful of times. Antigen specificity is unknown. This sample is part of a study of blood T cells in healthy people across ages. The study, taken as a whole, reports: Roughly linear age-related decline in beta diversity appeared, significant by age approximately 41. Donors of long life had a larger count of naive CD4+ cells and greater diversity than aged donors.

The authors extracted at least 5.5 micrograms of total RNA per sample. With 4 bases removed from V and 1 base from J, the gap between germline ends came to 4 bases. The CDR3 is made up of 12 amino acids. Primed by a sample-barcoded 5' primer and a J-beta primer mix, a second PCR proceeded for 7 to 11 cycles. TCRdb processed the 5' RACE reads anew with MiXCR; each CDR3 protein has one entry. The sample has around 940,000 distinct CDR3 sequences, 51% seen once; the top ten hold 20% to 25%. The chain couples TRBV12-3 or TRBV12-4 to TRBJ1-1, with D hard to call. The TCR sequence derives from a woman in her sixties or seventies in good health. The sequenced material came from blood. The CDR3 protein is CASSWSNTEAFF. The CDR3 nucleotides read TGTGCCAGCAGTTGGTCGAACACTGAAGCTTTCTTT.